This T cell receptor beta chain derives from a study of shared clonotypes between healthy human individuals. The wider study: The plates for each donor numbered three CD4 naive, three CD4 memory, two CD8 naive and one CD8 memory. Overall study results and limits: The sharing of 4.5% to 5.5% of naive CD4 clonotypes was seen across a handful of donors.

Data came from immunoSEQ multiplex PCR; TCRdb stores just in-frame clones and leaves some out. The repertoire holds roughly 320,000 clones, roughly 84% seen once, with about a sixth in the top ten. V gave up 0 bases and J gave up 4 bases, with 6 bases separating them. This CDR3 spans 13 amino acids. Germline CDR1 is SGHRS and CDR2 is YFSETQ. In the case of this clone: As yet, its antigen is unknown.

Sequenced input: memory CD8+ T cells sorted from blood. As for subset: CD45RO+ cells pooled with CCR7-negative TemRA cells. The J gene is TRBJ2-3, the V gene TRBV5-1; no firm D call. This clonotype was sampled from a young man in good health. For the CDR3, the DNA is TGCGCCAGCAGCTTGGTAGTTTCAGATACGCAGTATTTT. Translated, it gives CASSLVVSDTQYF.